This TCR beta chain was documented in a study of blood T cell repertoires in COVID-19. Trimming shortened V by 5 bases and J by 4 bases, and 12 bases separated the two germline ends. The V gene's germline CDR1 is SNHLY and CDR2 FYNNEI. The CDR3 extends over 14 amino acids. In this sample, this clone turned up a few times. Other DNA sequences in the same sample also yield this CDR3. The method was immunoSEQ multiplex PCR; TCRdb's version includes in-frame clones alone and lacks a portion of them. The repertoire has about 180,000 clones, approximately 88% of them found once; the top ten carry 1.6%. This clonotype was sampled from a woman aged 45-65 years with acute or convalescent COVID-19. The chain recombines TRBV2 with TRBJ1-3; D is perhaps TRBD1 (6 bases). The sequencing sample was made of peripheral blood. The CDR3 coding sequence is TGTGCCAGCAGTAGGGGGATCGCGGGAAACACCATATATTTT. It translates to CASSRGIAGNTIYF.